A single sample is the source of the 21 T cell receptor beta chains below, sequenced in a study of OX40 agonist ivuxolimab in advanced cancers. Repertoires were generated with immunoSEQ multiplex PCR, while TCRdb's copy carries only in-frame clones and drops some. The sample includes 12,000 to 15,000 clones, 70% to 85% of them seen just once. Source: CD4+ or CD8+ T cells sorted from blood, taken in a trial of the OX40 agonist ivuxolimab. These receptors came from an adult with an advanced solid tumor such as melanoma, head and neck, liver or kidney cancer.

This sequence joins TRBV6-4 and TRBJ2-4; D gene unclear. Looked up from germline, CDR1 is MRHNA and CDR2 is SNTAGT. V lost 3 bases and J lost 8, with 11 bases in between. The CDR3 length is 13 residues. For the CDR3, the DNA is TGTGCCAGCAGTGAAGGAGCGCAGGACATTCAGTACTTC. Protein product: CASSEGAQDIQYF.

This chain joins TRBV19 and TRBJ2-1, with TRBD2 as a possible D gene (5 bases). V shed 6 bases and J shed 7 bases, with 13 bases lying between them. The V gene's germline CDR1 is LNHDA and CDR2 SQIVND (reference sequence). The CDR3 has 13 residues. The CDR3 DNA reads TGTGCCAGTAGGCACGACACGGGGAATGAGCAGTTCTTC. Translation gives CASRHDTGNEQFF. The variable domain in full, with the rest retrieved from reference TRBV19 and TRBJ2-1, is DGGITQSPKYLFRKEGQNVTLSCEQNLNHDAMYWYRQDPGQGLRLIYYSQIVNDFQKGDIAEGYSVSREKKESFPLTVTSAQKNPTAFYLCASRHDTGNEQFFGPGTRLTVL.

The V call is TRBV4-1, the J call TRBJ1-3; D is undetermined. Trimming cost V 1 base and J 1 base, with 8 bases left between them. CDR3 length: 15 amino acids. The V gene's germline CDR1 is MGHRA and CDR2 YSYEKL. CDR3 loop: CASSQAPGSGNTIYF. Here the CDR3 DNA reads TGCGCCAGCAGCCAAGCTCCGGGGTCTGGAAACACCATATATTTT.

The chain recombines TRBV2 with TRBJ2-3; 10 nucleotides align to TRBD2. The CDR3 extends over 16 amino acids. Per the germline V gene, CDR1 is SNHLY and CDR2 is FYNNEI. V lost 9 bases, J lost 0 bases, and 9 bases stayed unmatched. The CDR3 sequence is CARYPRLAGSTDTQYF. The DNA of the CDR3 is TGTGCCAGATACCCGAGACTAGCGGGTAGCACAGATACGCAGTATTTT.

This rearrangement joins TRBV5-4 to TRBJ2-2; no definite D call. The germline CDR1 and CDR2 sequences are SGHNT and YYREEE (reference sequence). The CDR3 length is 12 residues. Trimming took 3 bases from V and 5 from J, leaving 5 bases between them. The CDR3 DNA reads TGTGCCAGCAGCTGGCCTACCGGGGAGCTGTTTTTT. Translated, it gives CASSWPTGELFF.

V usage is TRBV2 and J usage is TRBJ2-1, with 8 bases identical to TRBD1. The V and J ends lost 6 bases and 3 bases, in that order; junction bases with no gene match: 10. The CDR3 consists of 16 residues. Germline values: CDR1 SNHLY, CDR2 FYNNEI. CDR3 sequence: CASRETGGLGYNEQFF. The CDR3 coding sequence is TGTGCCAGCAGAGAAACAGGGGGTTTGGGCTACAATGAGCAGTTCTTC.

The chain is built from TRBV5-1 and TRBJ2-5; D is ambiguous. CDR3 length: 13 residues. CDR1 is SGHRS and CDR2 is YFSETQ in the germline V gene. V lost 3 bases, J lost 0 bases, and 6 bases lay in between. For the CDR3, the DNA is TGCGCCAGCAGCTCCAACTACCAAGAGACCCAGTACTTC. Translated: CASSSNYQETQYF.

The rearrangement uses TRBV5-1 and TRBJ2-5; 7 nucleotides align to TRBD1. Looked up from germline, CDR1 is SGHRS and CDR2 is YFSETQ. This CDR3 is 15 amino acids long. V shed 0 bases and J 5 bases; nucleotides not matched to a gene: 7. CDR3 loop: CASSLEDRTWETQYF. For the CDR3, the DNA is TGCGCCAGCAGCTTGGAGGACAGGACGTGGGAGACCCAGTACTTC.

The chain employs TRBV5-4 and TRBJ2-3; D gene unclear. This CDR3 is 16 amino acids long. CDR1 and CDR2 (germline): SGHNT, YYREEE (reference sequence). V gave up 0 bases and J gave up 0 bases, with 11 bases separating them. The CDR3 DNA reads TGTGCCAGCAGCTTGGACTGGACCCCAAGCACAGATACGCAGTATTTT. This codes for CASSLDWTPSTDTQYF.

This clone turned up a few times. This chain links TRBV10-2 with TRBJ1-2; D remains ambiguous. V lost 0 bases to trimming and J lost 4 bases, with 3 bases between them. This CDR3 is 12 amino acids long. Per the germline V gene, CDR1 is WSHSY and CDR2 is SAAADI. The DNA for the CDR3 is TGCGCCAGCAGTGAGTCCAGCTATGGCTACACCTTC. It is translated as CASSESSYGYTF.

The chain recombines TRBV7-9 with TRBJ2-1; 7 positions match TRBD2. The CDR3 consists of 13 residues. V gave up 7 bases and J gave up 6 bases; unmatched junction bases: 6. The germline V gene encodes CDR1 SEHNR and CDR2 FQNEAQ (reference sequence). The CDR3 DNA follows: TGTGCCAGCACCCCGGCGGGAGTCAATGAGCAGTTCTTC. Its translation is CASTPAGVNEQFF.

The V and J genes are TRBV23-1 and TRBJ2-3, with 9 bases matching TRBD2. TRBV23-1 is recorded as an ORF, its role being uncertain. The CDR3 length is 13 residues. The CDR3 region is CPLKAGGRDTQYF. CDR3 nucleotides: TGCCCCTTGAAGGCGGGAGGGAGAGATACGCAGTATTTT.

By sample fraction, this clone is medium-sized (0.01 to 0.1%). The V call is TRBV6-6, the J call TRBJ2-7; D is unclear. This CDR3 contains 9 residues. The V end was cut by 8 bases, the J end by 6 bases, with 5 bases between. The germline V gene encodes CDR1 MNHNY and CDR2 SVGAGI (reference sequence). The CDR3 sequence is CASGSEQYF. CDR3 nucleotides: TGTGCCAGCGGAAGCGAGCAGTACTTC.

The J gene is TRBJ2-7, the V gene TRBV2; D call uncertain. V was cut by 7 bases and J by 0 bases, with 10 bases left in between. The CDR3 runs 13 residues. Germline-derived CDR1 and CDR2 are SNHLY and FYNNEI. The CDR3 nucleotides read TGTGCCAGCAAGGGTGTGAGCTCCTACGAGCAGTACTTC. Protein: CASKGVSSYEQYF.

The V call is TRBV19, the J call TRBJ2-7, with TRBD1 as a possible D gene (5 bases). Per the germline V gene, CDR1 is LNHDA and CDR2 is SQIVND (reference sequence). This CDR3 comprises 14 residues. Trimming left V 5 bases short and J 2 bases short, with 13 bases between. The CDR3 loop is CASSPTGNTYEQYF. In DNA, the CDR3 is TGTGCCAGTAGTCCAACAGGAAATACCTACGAGCAGTACTTC.

CDR3 residues: CASSLFFLGSTDTQYF. The DNA of the CDR3 is TGTGCCAGCAGCTTATTCTTTTTGGGGAGCACAGATACGCAGTATTTT. The chain couples TRBV7-9 to TRBJ2-3; the D is unclear. This CDR3 is 16 amino acids long. Germline V gene data show CDR1 as SEHNR and CDR2 as FQNEAQ (reference sequence). Trimming left V 2 bases short and J 0 bases short, with 12 bases between.

The chain employs TRBV5-1 and TRBJ1-1; no firm D call. Trimming took 0 bases from V and 0 from J, leaving 9 bases between them. CDR3 length equals 15 residues. CDR1 and CDR2 from the germline V gene are SGHRS and YFSETQ. The CDR3 sequence is CASSLGTPMNTEAFF. DNA for the CDR3: TGCGCCAGCAGCTTGGGTACCCCCATGAACACTGAAGCTTTCTTT.

The chain combines TRBV5-4 with TRBJ2-1; 7 bases map to TRBD2. The CDR3 extends over 15 amino acids. Trimming cost V 0 bases and J 7 bases; bases outside gene matches: 7. CDR1 and CDR2 (germline): SGHNT, YYREEE (reference sequence). The CDR3 region has the DNA TGTGCCAGCAGCTTGGCCATTGGACTAGGTAATGAGCAGTTCTTC. It translates to CASSLAIGLGNEQFF.

This chain links TRBV5-6 with TRBJ1-3, with D tentatively TRBD1 (5 bases). V was trimmed by 4 bases and J by 4 bases, leaving 15 bases between them. Germline V lookup: CDR1 SGHDT, CDR2 YYEEEE. This CDR3 is 15 amino acids long. CDR3 bases: TGTGCCAGCAGCCTTGGGACCCTCGGAGGAAACACCATATATTTT. Translated: CASSLGTLGGNTIYF.

The chain employs TRBV10-3 and TRBJ1-1; D is uncertain. This CDR3 is 14 amino acids long. CDR1 is ENHRY and CDR2 is SYGVKD in the germline V gene. Trimming removed 4 bases at V and 1 base at J, with 10 bases between. For the CDR3, the DNA is TGTGCCATCAGTGTTGTTGGGAAGAACACTGAAGCTTTCTTT. Translated: CAISVVGKNTEAFF.

The rearrangement uses TRBV29-1 and TRBJ1-2; weak D call: TRBD1 (5 bases). Germline V lookup: CDR1 SQVTM, CDR2 ANQGSEA. CDR3 length: 13 amino acids. Trimming pared 7 bases from V and 5 bases from J, leaving 17 bases between. The CDR3 nucleotides are TGCAGCGCCGAGACCGGGACGGCATATGGCTACACCTTC. Translating it yields CSAETGTAYGYTF. The whole variable domain, filled in from reference TRBV29-1 and TRBJ1-2, reads SAVISQKPSRDICQRGTSLTIQCQVDSQVTMMFWYRQQPGQSLTLIATANQGSEATYESGFVIDKFPISRPNLTFSTLTVSNMSPEDSSIYLCSAETGTAYGYTFGSGTRLTVV.